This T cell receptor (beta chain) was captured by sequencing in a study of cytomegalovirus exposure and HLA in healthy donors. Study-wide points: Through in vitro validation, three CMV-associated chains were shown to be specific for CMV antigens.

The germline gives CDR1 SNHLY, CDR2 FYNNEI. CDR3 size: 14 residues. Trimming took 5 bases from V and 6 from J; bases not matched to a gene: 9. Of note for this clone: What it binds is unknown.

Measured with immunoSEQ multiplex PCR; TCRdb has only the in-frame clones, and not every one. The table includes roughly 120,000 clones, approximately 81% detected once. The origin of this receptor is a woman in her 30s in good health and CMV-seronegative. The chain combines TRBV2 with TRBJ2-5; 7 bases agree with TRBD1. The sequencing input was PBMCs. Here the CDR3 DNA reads TGTGCCAGCAGTACGCAGGGGGAATGGAAGACCCAGTACTTC. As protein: CASSTQGEWKTQYF.